One sample yielded the 11 T cell receptor beta chains listed below, sequenced in a study of multiple sclerosis patients with progressive multifocal leukoencephalopathy. Noted time point: 12 to 13 months of natalizumab therapy. Libraries were prepared by immunoSEQ multiplex PCR; TCRdb keeps only in-frame clonotypes and omits some of them. The data contain more than 20,000 clones, under 95% of them singletons. Source: PBMCs, taken from a patient treated with natalizumab. The receptor set was obtained from a man younger than 45 with multiple sclerosis.

This clone appeared a single time. This rearrangement joins TRBV10-3 to TRBJ2-1; D unresolved. Germline CDR1 is ENHRY and CDR2 is SYGVKD. The CDR3 totals 12 residues. V was cut by 2 bases and J by 7 bases, with 6 bases left in between. The CDR3: CAISESRNEQFF. The CDR3 DNA follows: TGTGCCATCAGTGAGAGTAGAAATGAGCAGTTCTTC.

V usage is TRBV6-6 and J usage is TRBJ2-5, with 9 bases that match TRBD1. This CDR3 is built from 15 residues. The junction had 5 bases not matched to a gene; V was cut back by 1 base and J by 5 bases. From germline, CDR1 is MNHNY and CDR2 SVGAGI (reference sequence). This CDR3 reads CASSYFDRGGETQYF. The DNA of the CDR3 is TGTGCCAGCAGTTACTTTGACAGGGGGGGGGAGACCCAGTACTTC.

The genes are TRBV30 and TRBJ2-7, with D tentatively TRBD1 or TRBD2 (5 bases each). CDR3 length: 15 amino acids. CDR1 GTSNPN and CDR2 SVGIG come from the germline V gene (reference sequence). V dropped 0 bases and J dropped 2 bases, with 14 bases sitting between them. CDR3 protein: CAWSVRGGLTYEQYF. CDR3 sequence (DNA): TGTGCCTGGAGTGTACGGGGCGGTCTAACCTACGAGCAGTACTTC.

The chain carries TRBV20-1 and TRBJ2-7; D remains unclear. Trimming took 3 bases from V and 6 from J, leaving 9 bases between them. Germline values: CDR1 DFQATT, CDR2 SNEGSKA (reference sequence). The length of the CDR3 is 11 residues. CDR3 residues: CSARVGLEQYF. CDR3 coding DNA: TGCAGTGCTAGGGTAGGGCTCGAGCAGTACTTC.

This sequence joins TRBV9 and TRBJ2-1; 9 nucleotides line up with TRBD2. V was clipped by 0 bases and J by 3 bases; unmatched bases: 7. The CDR3 totals 17 residues. Germline V gene lookup returns CDR1 SGDLS and CDR2 YYNGEE. The CDR3 region is CASSVVGAGGVYNEQFF. CDR3 coding DNA: TGTGCCAGCAGCGTAGTGGGAGCGGGAGGTGTCTACAATGAGCAGTTCTTC.

The CDR3 here is CASSLGRESGGWTQYF. The CDR3 region has the DNA TGTGCCAGCAGCTTAGGCAGGGAAAGCGGAGGGTGGACCCAGTACTTC. The V and J genes are TRBV13 and TRBJ2-5; D is perhaps TRBD2 (6 bases). The length of the CDR3 is 16 residues. Per the germline V gene, CDR1 is PRHDT and CDR2 is FYEKMQ (reference sequence). V was trimmed by 0 bases and J by 7 bases, leaving 18 bases between them.

The rearrangement links TRBV18 to TRBJ2-3; D may be TRBD1 or TRBD2 (5 bases each). Trimming shortened V by 2 bases and J by 0 bases, and 12 bases separated the two germline ends. Germline assignment: CDR1 KGHSH and CDR2 LQKENI. The CDR3 sequence is 16 residues long. The CDR3 DNA is TGTGCCAGCTCACCAGTCCCCGGGGCAAGCACAGATACGCAGTATTTT. Protein: CASSPVPGASTDTQYF. The variable domain in full, with the rest retrieved from reference TRBV18 and TRBJ2-3, is NAGVMQNPRHLVRRRGQEARLRCSPMKGHSHVYWYRQLPEEGLKFMVYLQKENIIDESGMPKERFSAEFPKEGPSILRIQQVVRGDSAAYFCASSPVPGASTDTQYFGPGTRLTVL.

Only one count was recorded for this clone. The DNA for the CDR3 is TGCGCCGGCCTGCGGACAGGGAGCGCAGATACGCAGTATTTT. Encoded protein: CAGLRTGSADTQYF. V gene TRBV23-1 combines with J gene TRBJ2-3; 8 nucleotides align to TRBD1. TRBV23-1 is designated an ORF whose function remains uncertain. Trimming at V came to 11 bases and at J to 4 bases, leaving 11 bases not matched to a gene. This CDR3 has 14 residues.

The chain couples TRBV5-6 to TRBJ2-7; D uncertain. The CDR3 loop spans 14 amino acids. Germline CDR1 and CDR2: SGHDT and YYEEEE. V lost 4 bases and J 4 bases, leaving 15 bases between the germline ends. The CDR3, as DNA: TGTGCCAGCAGCCGGGTCGTCGGGCTTTACGAGCAGTACGTC. Protein product: CASSRVVGLYEQYV.

The genes are TRBV19 and TRBJ2-3, with a weak D call TRBD2 (5 bases). Trimming pared 5 bases from V and 1 base from J, leaving 19 bases between. The CDR3 has 17 residues. Germline CDR1 reads LNHDA; CDR2 reads SQIVND (reference sequence). The CDR3 reads CASSSRRIFLRTDTQYF. The CDR3 DNA reads TGTGCCAGTAGTTCCCGGAGGATTTTCCTACGCACAGATACGCAGTATTTT.

V gene TRBV5-1 combines with J gene TRBJ2-5; 7 bases are shared with TRBD2. V trimming: 0 bases; J trimming: 4 bases; junction bases outside the gene matches: 6. This CDR3 is 15 amino acids long. Germline CDR1 is SGHRS and CDR2 is YFSETQ. The CDR3 coding sequence is TGCGCCAGCAGCTTGGCCGTAGCGGGCGGAGAGACCCAGTACTTC. It encodes CASSLAVAGGETQYF. Together with reference TRBV5-1 and TRBJ2-5, the CDR3 gives the full variable domain: KAGVTQTPRYLIKTRGQQVTLSCSPISGHRSVSWYQQTPGQGLQFLFEYFSETQRNKGNFPGRFSGRQFSNSRSEMNVSTLELGDSALYLCASSLAVAGGETQYFGPGTRLLVL.